Here is one TCR beta chain with its context. Its antigen is currently unknown. This sample was included in a study of cytomegalovirus exposure and HLA in healthy donors. Trimming removed 4 bases at V and 0 bases at J, with 9 bases between. This CDR3 is built from 13 residues. The germline gives CDR1 SQVTM, CDR2 ANQGSEA. With 60 Vbeta and 13 Jbeta primers, the PCR was carried out. Profiled with immunoSEQ multiplex PCR; TCRdb holds only in-frame clones, not every one. The sample lists 50,000 to 70,000 clones, approximately 71% occurring once. There were likely unrecorded immune exposures, though donors were nominally healthy when sampled. Study-wide points: Later analysis placed DRB1 highest and HLA-C lowest in TCR association rates, which differed by HLA locus. According to the study, 160 or so TCR beta chains were cytomegalovirus-associated. Clonal expansion was found to be greater in HLA-associated TCR beta chains than in equally common others in a later analysis.

Sequenced sample: PBMCs. The sequence came from a man aged 35 to 55 in good health and CMV-seropositive. The chain uses TRBV29-1 and TRBJ1-2; possible D gene TRBD1, 5 bases. The CDR3 DNA reads as TGCAGCGTTGGGGCAGGGACTAACTATGGCTACACCTTC. Amino acid sequence: CSVGAGTNYGYTF.